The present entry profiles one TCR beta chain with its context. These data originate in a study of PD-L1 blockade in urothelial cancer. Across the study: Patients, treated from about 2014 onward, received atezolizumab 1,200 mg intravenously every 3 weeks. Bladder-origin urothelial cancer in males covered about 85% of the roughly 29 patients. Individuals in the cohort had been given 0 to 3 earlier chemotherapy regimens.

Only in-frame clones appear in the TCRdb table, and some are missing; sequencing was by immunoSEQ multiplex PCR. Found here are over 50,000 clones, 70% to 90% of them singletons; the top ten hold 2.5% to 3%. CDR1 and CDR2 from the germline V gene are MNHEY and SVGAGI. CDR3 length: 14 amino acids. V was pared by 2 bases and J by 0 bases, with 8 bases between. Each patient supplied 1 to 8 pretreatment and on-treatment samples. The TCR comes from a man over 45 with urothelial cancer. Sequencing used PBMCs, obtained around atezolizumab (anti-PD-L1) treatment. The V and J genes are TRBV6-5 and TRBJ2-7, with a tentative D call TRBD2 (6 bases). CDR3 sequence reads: CASSYGLYSYEQYF. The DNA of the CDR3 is TGTGCCAGCAGTTACGGACTATACTCCTACGAGCAGTACTTC.